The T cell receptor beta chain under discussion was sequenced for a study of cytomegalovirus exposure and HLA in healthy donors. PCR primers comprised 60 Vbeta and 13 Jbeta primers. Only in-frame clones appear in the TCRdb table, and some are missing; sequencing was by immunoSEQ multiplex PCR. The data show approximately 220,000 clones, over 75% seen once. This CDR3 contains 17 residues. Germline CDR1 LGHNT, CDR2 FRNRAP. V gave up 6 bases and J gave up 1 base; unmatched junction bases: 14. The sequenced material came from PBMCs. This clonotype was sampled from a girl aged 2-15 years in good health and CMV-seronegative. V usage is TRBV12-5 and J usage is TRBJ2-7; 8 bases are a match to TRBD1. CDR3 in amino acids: CASGAAETGELSYEQYF. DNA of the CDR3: TGTGCTAGTGGAGCGGCGGAGACAGGGGAACTTTCCTACGAGCAGTACTTC. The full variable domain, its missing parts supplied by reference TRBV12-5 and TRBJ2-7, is DARVTQTPRHKVTEMGQEVTMRCQPILGHNTVFWYRQTMMQGLELLAYFRNRAPLDDSGMPKDRFSAEMPDATLATLKIQPSEPRDSAVYFCASGAAETGELSYEQYFGPGTRLTVT.